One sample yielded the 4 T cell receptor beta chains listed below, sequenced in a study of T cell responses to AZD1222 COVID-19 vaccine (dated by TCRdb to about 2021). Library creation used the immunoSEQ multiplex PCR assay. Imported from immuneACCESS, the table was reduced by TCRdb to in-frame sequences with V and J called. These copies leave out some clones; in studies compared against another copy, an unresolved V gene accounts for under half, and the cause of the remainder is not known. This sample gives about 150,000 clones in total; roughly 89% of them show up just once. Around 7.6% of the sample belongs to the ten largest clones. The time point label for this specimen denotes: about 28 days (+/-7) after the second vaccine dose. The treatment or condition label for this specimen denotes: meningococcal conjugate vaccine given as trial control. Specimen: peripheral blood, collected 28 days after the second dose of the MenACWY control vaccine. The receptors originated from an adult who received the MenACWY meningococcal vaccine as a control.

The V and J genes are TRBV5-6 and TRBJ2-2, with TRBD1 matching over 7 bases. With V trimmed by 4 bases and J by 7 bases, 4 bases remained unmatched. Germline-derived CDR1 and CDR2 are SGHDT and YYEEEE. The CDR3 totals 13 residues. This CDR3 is CASSVTGVGELFF. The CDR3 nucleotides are TGTGCCAGCAGCGTAACAGGGGTCGGGGAGCTGTTTTTT.

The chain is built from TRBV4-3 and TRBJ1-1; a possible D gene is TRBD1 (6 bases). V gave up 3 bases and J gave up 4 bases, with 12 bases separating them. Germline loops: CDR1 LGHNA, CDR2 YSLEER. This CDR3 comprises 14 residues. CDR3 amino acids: CASSHLSQGTEAFF. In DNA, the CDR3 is TGCGCCAGCAGCCATCTCTCACAGGGCACTGAAGCTTTCTTT.

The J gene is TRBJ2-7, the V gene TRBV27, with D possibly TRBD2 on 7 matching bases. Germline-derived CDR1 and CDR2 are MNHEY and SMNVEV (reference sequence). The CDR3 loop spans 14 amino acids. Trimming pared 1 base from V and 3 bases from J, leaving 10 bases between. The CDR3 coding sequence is TGTGCCAGCAGTTTATTCGGGGGGCTCTACGAGCAGTACTTC. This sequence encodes CASSLFGGLYEQYF.

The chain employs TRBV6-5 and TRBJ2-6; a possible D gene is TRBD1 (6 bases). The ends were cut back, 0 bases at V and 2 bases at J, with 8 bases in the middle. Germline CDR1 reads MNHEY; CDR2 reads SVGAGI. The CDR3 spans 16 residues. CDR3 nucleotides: TGTGCCAGCAGTTACTCAGGGGGACCTGGGGCCAACGTCCTGACTTTC. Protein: CASSYSGGPGANVLTF.